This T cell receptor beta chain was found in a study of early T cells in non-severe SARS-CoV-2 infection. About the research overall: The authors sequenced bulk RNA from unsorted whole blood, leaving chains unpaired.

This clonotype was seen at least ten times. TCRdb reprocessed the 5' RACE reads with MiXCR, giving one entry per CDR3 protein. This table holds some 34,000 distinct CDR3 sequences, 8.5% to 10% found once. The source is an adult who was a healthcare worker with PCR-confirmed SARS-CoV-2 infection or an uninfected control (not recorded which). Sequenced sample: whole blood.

CDR3 coding DNA: TGTGCCAGCAGTTCCGGACAGGGGGCGAGGGAGCAGTACTTC. Translation gives CASSSGQGAREQYF. The chain combines TRBV12-3 or TRBV12-4 with TRBJ2-7; TRBD1 agrees at 11 bases. Trimming removed 4 bases from V and 7 bases from J; junction bases left unmatched: 6. The CDR3 contains 14 residues.